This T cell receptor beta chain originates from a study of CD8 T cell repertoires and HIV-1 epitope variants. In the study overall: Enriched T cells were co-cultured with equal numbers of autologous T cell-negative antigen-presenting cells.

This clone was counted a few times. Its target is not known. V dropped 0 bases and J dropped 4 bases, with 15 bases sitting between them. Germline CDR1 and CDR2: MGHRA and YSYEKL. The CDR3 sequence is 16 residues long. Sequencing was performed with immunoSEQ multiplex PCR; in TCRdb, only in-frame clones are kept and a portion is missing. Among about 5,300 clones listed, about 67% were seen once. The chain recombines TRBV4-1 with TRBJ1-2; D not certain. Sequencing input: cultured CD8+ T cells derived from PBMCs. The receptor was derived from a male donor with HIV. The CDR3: CASSQDRNSLSYGYTF. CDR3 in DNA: TGCGCCAGCAGCCAAGATAGAAACAGCCTTTCCTATGGCTACACCTTC.